The present T cell receptor beta chain was sequenced within a study of vaccination effects on CD4 cells after COVID-19. Germline CDR1 reads SGHTA; CDR2 reads FQGNSA. The CDR3 spans 16 residues. Trimming cost V 6 bases and J 2 bases, with 17 bases left between them. Of note for this clone: Its antigen is currently unknown.

Some clones are missing from TCRdb's copy, which holds only in-frame ones; the method was immunoSEQ multiplex PCR. The sample shows tens of thousands of clones, 60% to 75% of them seen only once. Antigen-specific CD4+ T cells were expanded (with viral peptide pools) by the ViraFEST assay ahead of sequencing. CD4+ T cell isolation took place after about 11 days of culture. Neither prior SARS-CoV-2 infection nor positive nucleocapsid antibodies were present in the vaccine recipients. Specimen: CD4+ T cells from PBMCs cultured with HCoV-NL63 spike peptides, collected before COVID-19 vaccination. This receptor was taken from a human donor who received a COVID-19 vaccine. The chain carries TRBV7-2 and TRBJ2-1, with D tentatively TRBD1 (6 bases). The CDR3 DNA reads TGTGCCAGCAGTCAATTAACAGGGAATACCTACAATGAGCAGTTCTTC. Translating gives CASSQLTGNTYNEQFF.